This paragraph reports one T cell receptor (beta chain). This CDR3 comprises 16 residues. CDR1 MDHEN and CDR2 SYDVKM come from the germline V gene. With 3 bases removed from V and 2 bases from J, the gap between germline ends came to 16 bases. The data are from a study of low-dose radiotherapy and immunotherapy resistance in tumors. Time point denoted: after trial treatment. Treatment of the sample: LDRT plus nivolumab, ipilimumab, low-dose cyclophosphamide and aspirin (RACIN trial). All of the donors were given nivolumab, ipilimumab, aspirin, low-dose cyclophosphamide and low-dose radiotherapy as part of RACIN, a single-arm trial. PCR amplification of the TCRs was performed with Phusion for 20 PCR cycles, and it relied on a constant-region primer together with a V-primer adapter. One entry per CDR3 protein results from TCRdb running MiXCR on the reads. This sample yields about 52,000 distinct CDR3 sequences, of which roughly 31% are seen a single time; 8% to 10% belongs to the top ten.

V is TRBV28 and J is TRBJ1-2; D is ambiguous. The sequence was obtained from a male donor with rectosigmoid adenocarcinoma. The sample in question was PBMCs, obtained after low-dose radiotherapy plus immunotherapy. CDR3 nucleotides: TGTGCCAGCAGTTTTCTGTTCTCGGGCAGGAACTATGGCTACACCTTC. Protein: CASSFLFSGRNYGYTF.